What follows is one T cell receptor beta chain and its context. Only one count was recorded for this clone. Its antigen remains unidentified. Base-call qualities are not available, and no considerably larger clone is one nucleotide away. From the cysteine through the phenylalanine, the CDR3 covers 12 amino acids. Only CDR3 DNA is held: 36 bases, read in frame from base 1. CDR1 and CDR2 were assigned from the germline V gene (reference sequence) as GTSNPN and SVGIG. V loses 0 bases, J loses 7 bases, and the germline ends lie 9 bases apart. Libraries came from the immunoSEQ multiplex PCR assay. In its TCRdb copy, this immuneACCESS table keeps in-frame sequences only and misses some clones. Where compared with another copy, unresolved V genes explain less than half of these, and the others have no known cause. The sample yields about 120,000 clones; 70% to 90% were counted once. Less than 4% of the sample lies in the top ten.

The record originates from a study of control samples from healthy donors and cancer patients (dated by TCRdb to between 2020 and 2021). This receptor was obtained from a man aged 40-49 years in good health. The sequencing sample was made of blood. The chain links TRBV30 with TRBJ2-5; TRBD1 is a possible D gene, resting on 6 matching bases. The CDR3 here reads CAWSVVRGTQYF. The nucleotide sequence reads TGTGCCTGGAGTGTGGTCAGGGGGACCCAGTACTTC.